This T cell receptor (beta chain) originates from a study of cytomegalovirus exposure and HLA in healthy donors. As for the study in general: Samples from HLA-typed donors yielded about 86 million unique TCRs in an early data release. Points from the study as a whole: What TCR beta sequences reportedly achieved was accurate prediction of HLA-A and HLA-B alleles in most subjects.

The PCR contained 60 Vbeta and 13 Jbeta primers. Clones were sequenced by immunoSEQ multiplex PCR, and TCRdb holds only the in-frame ones, with some missing. Here the sample spans about 190,000 clones, around 67% being singletons. In the case of this clone: The antigen remains unidentified.

The V gene end was trimmed by 5 bases and the J gene end by 2 bases; junction bases not matched to a gene: 9. CDR3 length: 15 residues. Germline V lookup: CDR1 MNHNS, CDR2 SASEGT. The sequenced sample consisted of PBMCs. This sequence was found in a woman aged 25-40 years in good health and CMV-seropositive. The chain joins TRBV6-1 to TRBJ2-7, with 7 bases identical to TRBD2. The CDR3 loop reads CASSSLGGEAYEQYF. DNA of the CDR3: TGTGCCAGCAGTTCACTTGGGGGGGAAGCCTACGAGCAGTACTTC.